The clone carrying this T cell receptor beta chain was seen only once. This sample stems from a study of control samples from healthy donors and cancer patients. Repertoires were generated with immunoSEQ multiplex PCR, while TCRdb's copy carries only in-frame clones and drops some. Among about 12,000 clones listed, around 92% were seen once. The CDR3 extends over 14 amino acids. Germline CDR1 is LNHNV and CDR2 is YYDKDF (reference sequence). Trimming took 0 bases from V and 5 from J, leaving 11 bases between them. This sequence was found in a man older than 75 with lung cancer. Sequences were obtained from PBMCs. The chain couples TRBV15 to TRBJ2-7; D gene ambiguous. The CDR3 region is CATSRDVLSNEQYF. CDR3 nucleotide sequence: TGTGCCACCAGCAGAGACGTTCTAAGCAACGAGCAGTACTTC. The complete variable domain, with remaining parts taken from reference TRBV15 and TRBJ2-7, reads DAMVIQNPRYQVTQFGKPVTLSCSQTLNHNVMYWYQQKSSQAPKLLFHYYDKDFNNEADTPDNFQSRRPNTSFCFLDIRSPGLGDTAMYLCATSRDVLSNEQYFGPGTRLTVT.